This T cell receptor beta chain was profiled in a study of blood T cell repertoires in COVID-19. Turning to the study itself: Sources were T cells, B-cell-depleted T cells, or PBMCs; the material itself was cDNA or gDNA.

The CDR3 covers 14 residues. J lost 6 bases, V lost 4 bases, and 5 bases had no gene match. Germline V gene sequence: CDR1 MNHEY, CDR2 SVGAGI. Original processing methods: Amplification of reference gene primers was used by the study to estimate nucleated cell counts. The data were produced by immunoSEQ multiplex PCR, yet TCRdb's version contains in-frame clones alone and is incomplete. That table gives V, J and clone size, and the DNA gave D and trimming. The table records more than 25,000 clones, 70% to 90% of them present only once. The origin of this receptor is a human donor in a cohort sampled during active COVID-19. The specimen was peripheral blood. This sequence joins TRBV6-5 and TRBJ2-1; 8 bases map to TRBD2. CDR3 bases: TGTGCCAGCAGTTTGGGACTAGACTCCAATGAGCAGTTCTTC. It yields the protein CASSLGLDSNEQFF.